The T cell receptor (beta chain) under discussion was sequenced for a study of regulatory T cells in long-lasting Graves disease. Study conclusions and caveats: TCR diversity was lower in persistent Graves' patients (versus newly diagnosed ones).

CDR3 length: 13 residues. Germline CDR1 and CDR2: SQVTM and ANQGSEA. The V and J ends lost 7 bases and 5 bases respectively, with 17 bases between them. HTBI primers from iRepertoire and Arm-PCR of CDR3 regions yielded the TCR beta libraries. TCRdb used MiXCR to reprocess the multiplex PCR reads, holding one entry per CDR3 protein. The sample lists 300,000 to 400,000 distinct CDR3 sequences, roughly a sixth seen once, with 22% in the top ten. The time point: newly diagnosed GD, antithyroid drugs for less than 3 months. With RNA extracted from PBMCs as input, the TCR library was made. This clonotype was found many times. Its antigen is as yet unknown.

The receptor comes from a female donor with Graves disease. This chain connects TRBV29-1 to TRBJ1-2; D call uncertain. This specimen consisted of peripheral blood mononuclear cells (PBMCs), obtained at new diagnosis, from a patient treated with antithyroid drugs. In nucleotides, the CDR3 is TGCAGCGCCTTGCCCCGGGAGTCTTATGGCTACACCTTC. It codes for CSALPRESYGYTF.